A single T cell receptor (beta chain) is shown here with its context. Antigen unknown. V lost 7 bases and J 0 bases, leaving 10 bases between the germline ends. The CDR3 contains 13 residues. Germline V gives CDR1 MNHNS, CDR2 SASEGT. The table came from immunoSEQ multiplex PCR; TCRdb's copy has only in-frame clones and leaves some out. In the table there are tens of thousands of clones, roughly 88% of which are singletons. The sample originates from a study of OX40 agonist ivuxolimab in advanced cancers. Looking at the study overall: Partial responses were achieved by three patients, of whom one had hepatocellular carcinoma and two had cutaneous melanoma. Study observations and caveats: Clones of CD4+ and CD8+ blood T cells grew by week 6 at doses of 0.1 to 3.0 mg/kg.

The sequenced sample was CD4+ or CD8+ T cells sorted from blood, obtained in a trial of the OX40 agonist ivuxolimab. The receptor was isolated from an adult with an advanced solid tumor such as melanoma, head and neck, liver or kidney cancer. The J gene is TRBJ2-7, the V gene TRBV6-1; possibly TRBD1 for D (5 bases). CDR3 sequence: CASNPTDSYEQYF. CDR3 DNA: TGTGCCAGCAACCCGACAGACTCCTACGAGCAGTACTTC.